This T cell receptor (beta chain) stems from a study of blood T cell repertoires in COVID-19. About the study: COVID-19 samples collected from the United States, Italy and Spain covered acute and convalescent phases. Nucleic acid was either cDNA or gDNA, and it came from T cells, B-cell-depleted T cells, or PBMCs.

Authors' processing steps: Reference gene primer amplification yielded estimated nucleated cell counts. Sequencing used immunoSEQ multiplex PCR; TCRdb keeps in-frame clones, though not all of them. Clone size and V and J calls were adopted from that table, with D and trimming inferred from the DNA. The sample has 30,000 to 45,000 clones, 70% to 90% seen once. Germline CDR1 and CDR2: MNHNS and SASEGT. Trimming at V came to 3 bases and at J to 4 bases, leaving 6 bases not matched to a gene. This CDR3 is built from 17 residues. The TCR comes from a woman aged 70-85 years with active COVID-19. The sample consisted of peripheral blood. The chain joins TRBV6-1 to TRBJ2-1; the match to TRBD2 covers 13 bases. The CDR3 protein is CASSDPLLAGGYNEQFF. The DNA of the CDR3 is TGTGCCAGCAGTGACCCTTTACTAGCGGGGGGGTACAATGAGCAGTTCTTC.